This T cell receptor (beta chain) was retrieved from a study of metastatic and nonmetastatic thyroid tumors (dated by TCRdb to 2018 to 2020). Study-wide context: The researchers compared repertoires between peripheral blood samples and tumor or nodule tissue samples from patients with malignant or benign thyroid disease.

The library was built by means of PCR. Sequencing used an Illumina HiSeq 4000. High-throughput sequencing was used to profile the TCR beta-chain CDR3 region of each patient. The study's own analysis went as follows. The researchers built a classifier to tell apart papillary thyroid cancer patients with distant metastasis, based on CDR3 differences among clinicopathological groups. The Shannon index was used to assess repertoire diversity, and the Morisita-Horn index was used to assess tumor-blood repertoire similarity. The raw public reads went through TCRdb reprocessing: fastp at Q25, MiXCR clone calling, in-frame beta chains kept. The V and J calls come from TCRdb's annotation, not from the publication. This sample gives 20,000 to 25,000 clones in total; about 24% of them show up just once. The ten largest account for 6.4% of the sample. No patient had received any treatment before thyroid surgery. Patient clinical samples collected from about 2011 to 2019 were retrospectively analysed using T-cell receptor beta sequencing.

Points the paper makes about the study in general: In both blood and tumor samples, TCR beta diversity was reported to be significantly higher in malignant tumors than in benign nodules.

Only a few counts were recorded for this clone. Its antigen is currently not known. Base qualities are not provided; no much larger clone lies one nucleotide away. The specimen was tumor tissue. The receptor was derived from a female donor with papillary thyroid cancer or a benign thyroid nodule (not recorded which). Some clones in this sample may be carry-over from other donors' samples.

Here the CDR3 is given as CASSSITGLNTEAFF. The sequence in DNA is TGTGCCAGCAGCAGTATTACAGGATTGAACACTGAAGCTTTCTTT. The rearrangement joined TRBV11-2 to TRBJ1-1, and possibly TRBD1, on 5 matching bases. The germline V gene specifies SGHAT as CDR1 and FQNNGV as CDR2. The CDR3 contains 15 residues, cysteine and phenylalanine counted. Only CDR3 DNA is held: 45 bases, read in frame from base 1. V is shortened by 5 bases, J by 0 bases, and the region joining them spans 13 bases. This CDR3, with the reference TRBV11-2 and TRBJ1-1 proteins standing in past its ends, gives the full variable domain EAGVAQSPRYKIIEKRQSVAFWCNPISGHATLYWYQQILGQGPKLLIQFQNNGVVDDSQLPKDRFSAERLKGVDSTLKIQPAKLEDSAVYLCASSSITGLNTEAFFGQGTRLTVV.